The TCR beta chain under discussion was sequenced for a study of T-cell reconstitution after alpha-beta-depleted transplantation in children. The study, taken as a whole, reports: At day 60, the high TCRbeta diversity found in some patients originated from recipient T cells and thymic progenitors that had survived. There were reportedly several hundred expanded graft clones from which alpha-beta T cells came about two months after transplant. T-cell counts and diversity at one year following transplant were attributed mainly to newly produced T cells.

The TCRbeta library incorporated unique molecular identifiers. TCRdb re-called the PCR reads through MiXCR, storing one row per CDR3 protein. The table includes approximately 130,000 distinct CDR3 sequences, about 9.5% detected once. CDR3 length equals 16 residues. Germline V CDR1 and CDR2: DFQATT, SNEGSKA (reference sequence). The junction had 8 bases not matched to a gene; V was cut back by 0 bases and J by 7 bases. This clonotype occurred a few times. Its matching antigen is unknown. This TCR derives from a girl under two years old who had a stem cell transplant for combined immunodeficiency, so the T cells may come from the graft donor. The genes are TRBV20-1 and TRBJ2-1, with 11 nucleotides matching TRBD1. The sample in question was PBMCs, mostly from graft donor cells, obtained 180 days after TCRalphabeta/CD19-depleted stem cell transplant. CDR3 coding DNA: TGCAGTGCTAGAGAGCCCCGGGACAGGGGGTTGAATGAGCAGTTCTTC. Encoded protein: CSAREPRDRGLNEQFF.